This T cell receptor beta chain was found in a study of T cell clonality in common variable immunodeficiency. Whole-study findings and limits: Fewer deletions and N-nucleotide insertions were reportedly seen in common variable immunodeficiency TCR beta sequences. CVID subjects shared fewer TCRbeta clones than healthy controls did.

There are many counts of this clone. Its antigen remains unknown. From the germline J gene comes the end of the CDR3, since the read stops 3 residues before it. Produced via immunoSEQ multiplex PCR; TCRdb's table is partial and in-frame only. This sample comprises 26,000 or so clones, none seen once only. Patients and controls were mostly of Caucasian heritage. CVID subjects had received replacement immunoglobulin for at least one year. Each donor provided about 5 to 9 ml of heparinized whole blood. Germline V gene sequence: CDR1 SGHNT, CDR2 YYREEE (reference sequence). The junction had 10 bases not matched to a gene; V was cut back by 3 bases and J by 4 bases. The CDR3 contains 16 residues.

The specimen sequenced was peripheral blood mononuclear cells. The chain joins TRBV5-4 to TRBJ2-3; 8 nucleotides line up with TRBD2. The source of this sequence is a human donor with common variable immunodeficiency. The sequenced CDR3 bases are TGTGCCAGCAGCTCACCAACGGGACTAGTTGCAGATACG. This gives the protein CASSSPTGLVADT. The CDR3 in its entirety is CASSSPTGLVADTQYF.